This T cell receptor (beta chain) is drawn from a study of cytomegalovirus exposure and HLA in healthy donors. Study as a whole: Most genotyped donors, 75% to 85% of about 400, had Caucasian-associated genetic ancestry.

Study results and caveats: Previous analysis showed most TCR beta V segments were productive about 87% or about 30% of the time. Sequencing likely caused a cluster of highly shared sequence variants. Analysis performed later found about 18,000 TCR beta sequences associated with HLA alleles at 0.05 false discovery rate.

Regarding this clone: Its matching antigen is unknown.

In germline, CDR1 is SGHAT, CDR2 FQNNGV. This CDR3 contains 18 residues. V was clipped by 3 bases and J by 1 base, with 21 bases between them. The PCR contained 60 Vbeta and 13 Jbeta primers. The method was immunoSEQ multiplex PCR; TCRdb's version includes in-frame clones alone and lacks a portion of them. Of 280,000 or so clones in the sample, around 90% were seen once. The sequence was obtained from a woman aged 18 to 35 in good health and CMV-seronegative. Sequencing used PBMCs. The chain uses TRBV11-2 and TRBJ2-5, with D hard to call. The CDR3 spells CASSFLISARSGQETQYF. The CDR3 region has the DNA TGTGCCAGCAGCTTCCTAATATCAGCCCGGTCAGGCCAAGAGACCCAGTACTTC. The full variable domain, in which reference TRBV11-2 and TRBJ2-5 provide the parts outside the CDR3, is EAGVAQSPRYKIIEKRQSVAFWCNPISGHATLYWYQQILGQGPKLLIQFQNNGVVDDSQLPKDRFSAERLKGVDSTLKIQPAKLEDSAVYLCASSFLISARSGQETQYFGPGTRLLVL.